Below, one TCR beta chain is given with its context. Measured with immunoSEQ multiplex PCR; TCRdb has only the in-frame clones, and not every one. The repertoire holds under 90,000 clones, with roughly 92% as singletons. These data originate in a study of T cell changes during pregnancy in multiple sclerosis. Germline lookup yields CDR1 LGHNA and CDR2 YSLEER. The CDR3 runs 17 residues. V lost 0 bases, J lost 0 bases, and 6 bases stayed unmatched. This chain joins TRBV4-3 and TRBJ2-3, with 7 bases that match TRBD2. The receptor was derived from a female donor in good health, enrolled as a control in a pregnancy study. Source: peripheral blood, taken after pregnancy. The CDR3 DNA is TGCGCCAGCAGCCAAGATCCCCCTAGCGGTAGCACAGATACGCAGTATTTT. Amino acid sequence: CASSQDPPSGSTDTQYF.